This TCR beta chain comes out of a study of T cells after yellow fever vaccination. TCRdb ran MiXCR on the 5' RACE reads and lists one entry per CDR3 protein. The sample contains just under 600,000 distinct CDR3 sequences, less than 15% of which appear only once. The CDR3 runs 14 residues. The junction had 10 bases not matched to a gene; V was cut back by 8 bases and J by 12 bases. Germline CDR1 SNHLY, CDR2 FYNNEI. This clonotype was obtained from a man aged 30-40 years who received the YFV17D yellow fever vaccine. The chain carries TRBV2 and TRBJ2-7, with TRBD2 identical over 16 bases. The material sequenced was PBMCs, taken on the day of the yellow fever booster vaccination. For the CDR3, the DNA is TGTGCCAGCCGTACGGGACTAGCGGGAGGGCCCTCGTACTTC. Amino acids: CASRTGLAGGPSYF.